This T cell receptor beta chain was captured by sequencing in a study of blood T cell repertoires in COVID-19 (TCRdb year 2020). Regarding the complete study: The collaborator samples originated in the United States, Italy and Spain and spanned the acute and convalescent phases of COVID-19. Where available, HLA class I and class II types were obtained from metadata supplied by the sample provider rather than from assay-based typing. A freely available public database, intended as a resource for researchers studying the immune response to SARS-CoV-2, is where the repertoires were released. The material from the prospective study consisted of cDNA or gDNA derived from T cells, B-cell-depleted T cells, or PBMCs. The sample metadata nearly always contained a de-identified subject ID, COVID-19 status, age in years and sex. The samples were drawn from two sources: the first 160 participants of the ongoing ImmuneRACE study, and approximately 1,300 subjects contributed by 6 global collaborators. The dataset comprised deeply sampled blood TCRbeta repertoires from subjects exposed to, actively infected with, or recovered from COVID-19. What the work shows at the level of the full study, not this receptor alone: How much clinical and demographic metadata was included differed by source and by participant, and the metadata was provided uncurated.

Compared with germline, V lacks 11 bases and J lacks 1 base; bases without a gene match: 5. The CDR3, from cysteine to phenylalanine, totals 13 residues. Only CDR3 DNA is held: 39 bases, read in frame from base 1. For CDR1 and CDR2, the germline V gene lists SGHTA and FQGNSA. Enrolling through a virtual design, the prospective study's participants ranged in age from roughly 18 to 89 years and lived across around 25 United States geographic areas. To assign participants to cohorts, the prospective study relied on clinical history that participants themselves reported in a screening survey and a study questionnaire. Recovered participants in ImmuneRACE Cohort 3 were defined as having two consecutive negative NP/OP PCR tests, clearance from a healthcare professional, or resolution of symptoms. In the prospective study, mobile phlebotomists collected whole blood, serum and a nasopharyngeal or oropharyngeal swab from each participant. Over an approximately two-month period, participants in the prospective study had the option of providing additional blood draws and questionnaires. Blood samples from the prospective study were shipped frozen or at room temperature prior to DNA extraction.

Note on this clone: Its antigen is currently not known. No base quality values were provided; no much bigger clone lies one nucleotide off.

TCRbeta CDR3 regions were amplified from genomic DNA using the immunoSEQ Assay, a bias-controlled multiplex PCR. Per the source publication's procedure: The number of nucleated cells in each sample was estimated by amplification of reference gene primers within the assay. To quantify the absolute abundance of each unique TCRbeta CDR3 rearrangement, sequence reads were collapsed and filtered. For each sample, productive Simpson clonality was calculated as the square root of Simpson's diversity index across productive rearrangements. In TCRdb, the immuneACCESS table is reduced to in-frame sequences with V and J assigned. These tables do not hold every clone; where another copy was compared, an unresolved V gene accounts for under half, and the others remain unexplained. V, J and clone size are taken as reported in that table, and D and trimming were inferred from the DNA itself. The sample has 200,000 to 300,000 clones on record, about 82% of them singletons. Around 1.9% of the sample is held by the ten biggest clonotypes.

The origin of this receptor is a woman aged 45 to 65 who had recovered from COVID-19. The sequenced material came from PBMCs or T cells enriched from blood (not recorded which). Here the chain combines TRBV7-2 and TRBJ1-5; 7 bases in between match TRBD1. The DNA sequence is given as TGTGCCTCAAGGGGACAGAGCAATCAGCCCCAGCATTTT. Its protein product is CASRGQSNQPQHF.